The T cell receptor (beta chain) under discussion was sequenced for a study of CD8 T cells in Susac syndrome. The CDR3 spans 17 residues. CDR1 and CDR2 from the germline V gene are SGHRS and YFSETQ. Trimming left V 0 bases short and J 1 base short, with 16 bases between. Random hexamers primed reverse transcription of about 0.5 to 1 ug RNA. TCRdb re-derived calls from the immunoSEQ multiplex PCR reads in MiXCR, one entry per CDR3 protein. The sample lists roughly 400,000 distinct CDR3 sequences, 75% to 90% occurring once. This chain links TRBV5-1 with TRBJ1-1; D might be TRBD1 (6 bases). This clonotype originated in a human donor with multiple sclerosis. Material: CD8+ T cells from PBMCs. The CDR3 spells CASSLEQGKTANTEAFF. CDR3 in DNA: TGCGCCAGCAGCTTGGAGCAGGGGAAGACGGCGAACACTGAAGCTTTCTTT.